This T cell receptor (beta chain) was observed in a study of T cell repertoires in cytomegalovirus infection. Findings and caveats of the study: Totalled public TCR beta family frequency picked out people who carried CMV plus the relevant HLA.

In TCRdb, the reads were re-called with MiXCR into one record per CDR3 protein. The table has 680,000 or so distinct CDR3 sequences, around 32% seen once. This clonotype was recorded many times. The antigen is unknown. The specimen was cultured PBMCs, collected from culture after CMV antigen stimulation. This TCR was recovered from a human donor in good health (CMV status not recorded). Some clones in this sample may be carry-over from other donors' samples.

The CDR3 loop reads CASSPGTGNEKLFF. Here the CDR3 DNA reads TGTGCCAGCAGCCCCGGGACAGGGAATGAAAAACTGTTTTTT. This chain connects TRBV7-2 to TRBJ1-4; 9 bases map to TRBD1. The CDR3 has 14 residues. V lost 5 bases, J lost 5 bases, and 3 bases stayed unmatched. Germline CDR1 and CDR2: SGHTA and FQGNSA.